This T cell receptor (beta chain) was profiled in a study of monozygotic twins with inflammatory bowel disease. General study findings and limits: It was in IBD patients that TCRbeta diversity (inverse Simpson) was lower than in healthy co-twins. The analysis did not separate different T cell subtypes.

Following a re-call of the 5' RACE reads, TCRdb has one entry per CDR3 protein and lacks DNA. This repertoire includes hundreds of thousands of distinct CDR3 sequences. CDR3 length equals 13 residues. Of note for this clonotype: The antigen is not known.

Sequencing input: blood. This clonotype was obtained from a human donor with ulcerative colitis or Crohn's disease, or a healthy co-twin of an affected twin (not recorded which). The V and J genes are TRBV12-3 or TRBV12-4 and TRBJ2-5; lacking DNA, the TRBD1 call made by TCRdb goes unchecked. The CDR3 reads CASRWGGSRTQYF.